The T cell receptor (beta chain) under discussion was sequenced for a study of technical replicates of blood from several donors (dated by TCRdb to 2015 to 2018). CDR1 and CDR2 are drawn from the germline V gene: LGHNA, YNFKEQ. The V and J ends are trimmed by 3 bases and 0 bases, leaving 12 bases between them. CDR3 length: 15 amino acids, cysteine to phenylalanine. Only the CDR3 DNA is retained, 45 bases long and in frame from the first base. Library generation was performed with the immunoSEQ multiplex PCR assay. TCRdb retrieved this table from immuneACCESS and kept in-frame rearrangements only. Not all clones are present; in checked studies, unresolved V genes account for under half, and no reason is known for the remainder. The sample table contains some 70,000 clones; only one count was recorded for roughly 92% of them. The top ten clonotypes cover approximately 0.4% of the sample. To note about this clone: It has no known antigen specificity. No base quality values were provided; no much bigger clone lies one nucleotide off.

Rearrangement joined TRBV4-2 to TRBJ2-7; the best D guess is TRBD2, with 6 bases matching. The clonotype comes from a human donor in good health. Sequenced input: T cells isolated from PBMCs. For the CDR3, the sequence is CASSQGGISSYEQYF. The DNA is as follows: TGTGCCAGCAGCCAGGGCGGGATAAGCTCCTACGAGCAGTACTTC.